This TCR beta chain was recorded in a study of shared T cell receptors in the human thymus. V lost 3 bases to trimming and J lost 5 bases; unmatched junction nucleotides: 13. Germline CDR1 and CDR2: SGHTA and FQGNSA. The CDR3 has 17 amino acids. Profiling relied on immunoSEQ multiplex PCR, and the TCRdb table lists in-frame clones only, not all of them. The sample holds 63,000 or so clones, roughly 96% seen once. This chain uses TRBV7-2 with TRBJ2-1; 7 bases are a match to TRBD1. Sequencing was done on a sample of thymocytes. The TCR originated in a human donor. The CDR3 nucleotides are TGTGCCAGCAGCTTTTCTGCCCCGGGGACAGAACACAATGAGCAGTTCTTC. Its protein is CASSFSAPGTEHNEQFF.